The sample holds one count of the clone carrying this T cell receptor beta chain. A much bigger clone sits one base away, suggesting this may be a read error. This CDR3 is also generated by other DNA sequences in the sample. This entry comes from a study of metastatic and nonmetastatic thyroid tumors. Per germline, CDR1 SGHDT and CDR2 YYEEEE. This CDR3 is 16 amino acids long. Using MiXCR, TCRdb reanalyzed the PCR reads. The sample lists some 30,000 clones; 25% to 35% were seen once. Thyroid surgery had not been preceded by any treatment in any patient. This sequence originates from a female donor with papillary thyroid cancer or a benign thyroid nodule (not recorded which). Some clones in this sample may be carry-over from other donors' samples. Specimen: blood. The chain joins TRBV5-6 to TRBJ2-3; tentative D call: TRBD1 (6 bases). The CDR3 region is CASSLRVGQPTDTQYF. The CDR3 region has the DNA TGTGCCAGCAGCTTGAGGGTAGGACAGCCTACAGATACACAGTATTTT.